This TCR beta chain was sequenced in a study of blood T cell repertoires in COVID-19. Overall study: COVID-19 samples, acute and convalescent, were from the United States, Italy and Spain. Sample material is recorded as cDNA or gDNA derived from T cells, B-cell-depleted T cells, or PBMCs.

Per the authors' pipeline: Amplifying reference gene primers gave estimates of nucleated cell counts. TCRdb's copy holds only in-frame clones and misses some; the assay was immunoSEQ multiplex PCR. Clone size and the V and J calls come from that table; the DNA yielded D and trimming. Of 200,000 to 300,000 clones listed, 86% are singletons. Germline-derived CDR1 and CDR2 are SGHTA and FQGTGA. Trimming stripped 5 bases from V and 6 bases from J, with 16 bases between. This CDR3 is built from 15 residues. Sequenced input: peripheral blood. The gene calls are TRBV7-3 and TRBJ1-4; possible D gene TRBD1, 5 bases. The clonotype comes from a man aged 25-45 years with active or convalescent COVID-19. Here the CDR3 DNA reads TGTGCCAGCAGCATGTACCAGGGTATGGATGAAAAACTGTTTTTT. It codes for CASSMYQGMDEKLFF.